A selection of T cell receptor beta chains follows, all from one sample in a study of human T cells and chemical hapten exposure. TCRdb fed the RACE reads into MiXCR, producing one record per CDR3 protein. The sample records about 380,000 distinct CDR3 sequences, nearly 6.5% being singletons. This specimen was whole blood, taken in connection with sensitization to the hapten diphenylcyclopropenone (DPC). The receptor source for this set is a woman between 18 and 29 years old with alopecia areata. Some clones in this sample may be carry-over from other donors' samples. The CDR3 runs from the conserved cysteine through the conserved F or W. A D gene is named only where the DNA matches it firmly. Clone size appears in some rows only: once, few, many, or a class for an expanded clone.

j_gene: TRBJ1-1; abundance: few; v_gene: TRBV3-1; d_gene: .; CDR3aa: CASSQEGGRPHTEAFF; CDR3nt: TGTGCCAGCAGCCAAGAGGGGGGGCGTCCCCACACTGAAGCTTTCTTT
j_gene: TRBJ1-4; abundance: .; v_gene: TRBV14; d_gene: TRBD1; CDR3aa: CASSPRLRGGEKLFF; CDR3nt: TGTGCCAGCAGCCCACGTCTCAGGGGGGGTGAAAAACTGTTTTTT
j_gene: TRBJ1-1; abundance: many; v_gene: TRBV7-2; d_gene: .; CDR3aa: CASSFTSGLNTEAFF; CDR3nt: TGTGCCAGCAGCTTTACGTCGGGGTTGAACACTGAAGCTTTCTTT
j_gene: TRBJ1-5; abundance: many; v_gene: TRBV9; d_gene: .; CDR3aa: CASSVGGSQPQHF; CDR3nt: TGTGCCAGCAGCGTAGGTGGTTCTCAGCCCCAGCATTTT
j_gene: TRBJ1-4; abundance: few; v_gene: TRBV3-1; d_gene: .; CDR3aa: CASSSSAVINEKLFF; CDR3nt: TGTGCCAGCAGCTCAAGCGCTGTCATTAATGAAAAACTGTTTTTT
j_gene: TRBJ1-1; abundance: many; v_gene: TRBV2; d_gene: TRBD1; CDR3aa: CASMYRGTGLNTEAFF; CDR3nt: TGTGCCAGCATGTATCGGGGGACAGGGTTGAACACTGAAGCTTTCTTT
j_gene: TRBJ2-7; abundance: few; v_gene: TRBV6-5; d_gene: TRBD1; CDR3aa: CASSLAGTGAHEQYF; CDR3nt: TGTGCCAGCAGCCTTGCAGGGACAGGGGCCCACGAGCAGTACTTC
j_gene: TRBJ1-1; abundance: many; v_gene: TRBV13; d_gene: .; CDR3aa: CASSFRLKGAPEAFF; CDR3nt: TGTGCCAGCAGTTTTAGATTAAAGGGAGCGCCCGAAGCTTTCTTT
j_gene: TRBJ1-1; abundance: many; v_gene: TRBV6-5; d_gene: .; CDR3aa: CATDRGGGASEAFF; CDR3nt: TGTGCCACGGATCGCGGCGGGGGCGCCTCTGAAGCTTTCTTT
j_gene: TRBJ2-2; abundance: .; v_gene: TRBV5-1; d_gene: TRBD1; CDR3aa: CATRQGETGELFF; CDR3nt: TGCGCCACCAGACAGGGAGAAACCGGGGAGCTGTTTTTT
j_gene: TRBJ2-3; abundance: few; v_gene: TRBV6-2/TRBV6-3; d_gene: .; CDR3aa: CASSYPQGDTDTQYF; CDR3nt: TGTGCCAGCAGTTATCCACAGGGAGACACAGATACGCAGTATTTT
j_gene: TRBJ2-7; abundance: few; v_gene: TRBV9; d_gene: .; CDR3aa: CASSVESGGGYREQYF; CDR3nt: TGTGCCAGCAGCGTCGAAAGTGGCGGAGGGTACCGCGAGCAGTACTTC
j_gene: TRBJ2-2; abundance: many; v_gene: TRBV6-2/TRBV6-3; d_gene: TRBD1; CDR3aa: CASRQGSSETGELFF; CDR3nt: TGTGCCAGCAGACAGGGGTCCTCGGAAACCGGGGAGCTGTTTTTT
j_gene: TRBJ1-5; abundance: .; v_gene: TRBV18; d_gene: .; CDR3aa: CASSPDGAHSNQPQHF; CDR3nt: TGTGCCAGCTCACCCGACGGAGCCCATAGCAATCAGCCCCAGCATTTT
j_gene: TRBJ2-3; abundance: few; v_gene: TRBV10-3; d_gene: TRBD2; CDR3aa: CAISESGEVHTQYF; CDR3nt: TGTGCCATCAGTGAGAGCGGGGAGGTGCATACGCAGTATTTT
j_gene: TRBJ1-1; abundance: many; v_gene: TRBV4-3; d_gene: TRBD1; CDR3aa: CASSRGQGWPEAFF; CDR3nt: TGCGCCAGCAGCCGAGGACAGGGGTGGCCTGAAGCTTTCTTT
j_gene: TRBJ2-3; abundance: few; v_gene: TRBV6-5; d_gene: .; CDR3aa: CASGPPSTDTQYF; CDR3nt: TGTGCCAGCGGCCCACCTAGCACAGATACGCAGTATTTT
j_gene: TRBJ2-5; abundance: .; v_gene: TRBV7-3; d_gene: .; CDR3aa: CASSAGTTGTQYF; CDR3nt: TGTGCCAGCAGCGCCGGGACCACAGGGACCCAGTACTTC
j_gene: TRBJ1-4; abundance: many; v_gene: TRBV3-1; d_gene: TRBD1; CDR3aa: CASARTGGEKLFF; CDR3nt: TGTGCCAGCGCCAGGACAGGAGGTGAAAAACTGTTTTTT
j_gene: TRBJ2-1; abundance: many; v_gene: TRBV27; d_gene: TRBD2; CDR3aa: CASSLSGDYNEQFF; CDR3nt: TGTGCCAGCAGTCTCAGCGGGGACTACAATGAGCAGTTCTTC
j_gene: TRBJ1-5; abundance: many; v_gene: TRBV13; d_gene: .; CDR3aa: CASSSDTAQPQHF; CDR3nt: TGTGCCAGCAGCTCCGACACGGCCCAGCCCCAGCATTTT
j_gene: TRBJ2-2; abundance: few; v_gene: TRBV24-1; d_gene: .; CDR3aa: CATSASSNTGELFF; CDR3nt: TGTGCCACCAGTGCCAGCTCGAACACCGGGGAGCTGTTTTTT
j_gene: TRBJ2-5; abundance: many; v_gene: TRBV9; d_gene: .; CDR3aa: CASSVASQETQYF; CDR3nt: TGTGCCAGCAGCGTAGCTAGTCAAGAGACCCAGTACTTC
j_gene: TRBJ1-5; abundance: .; v_gene: TRBV7-9; d_gene: TRBD1; CDR3aa: CASSLAGRDRDQPQHF; CDR3nt: TGTGCCAGCAGCTTAGCGGGCCGGGACAGAGATCAGCCCCAGCATTTT
j_gene: TRBJ2-3; abundance: once; v_gene: TRBV4-2; d_gene: .; CDR3aa: CASSSLQGTDTQYF; CDR3nt: TGTGCCAGCAGCTCGCTACAGGGCACAGATACGCAGTATTTT
j_gene: TRBJ2-7; abundance: .; v_gene: TRBV9; d_gene: .; CDR3aa: CARSVPDYEQYF; CDR3nt: TGTGCCAGAAGCGTGCCGGACTACGAGCAGTACTTC
j_gene: TRBJ1-1; abundance: many; v_gene: TRBV7-9; d_gene: .; CDR3aa: CASTRGTEAFF; CDR3nt: TGTGCCAGCACCCGTGGGACTGAAGCTTTCTTT
j_gene: TRBJ2-5; abundance: few; v_gene: TRBV4-1; d_gene: TRBD2; CDR3aa: CASSLSPYGGYQETQYF; CDR3nt: TGCGCCAGCAGCCTTAGCCCCTACGGGGGGTACCAAGAGACCCAGTACTTC
j_gene: TRBJ2-2; abundance: few; v_gene: TRBV19; d_gene: TRBD1; CDR3aa: CASSYRDRGATGELFF; CDR3nt: TGTGCCAGTAGTTACCGGGACAGGGGAGCCACCGGGGAGCTGTTTTTT
j_gene: TRBJ2-3; abundance: many; v_gene: TRBV3-1; d_gene: TRBD2; CDR3aa: CASRRTSGSTDTQYF; CDR3nt: TGTGCCAGCAGAAGGACTAGCGGTAGCACAGATACGCAGTATTTT
j_gene: TRBJ2-2; abundance: .; v_gene: TRBV19; d_gene: .; CDR3aa: CASSGSRSTGELFF; CDR3nt: TGTGCCAGTAGTGGATCCCGGAGCACCGGGGAGCTGTTTTTT
j_gene: TRBJ1-5; abundance: .; v_gene: TRBV7-8; d_gene: .; CDR3aa: CASSLSRTVQPQHF; CDR3nt: TGTGCCAGCAGCTTAAGTCGGACTGTTCAGCCCCAGCATTTT
j_gene: TRBJ1-1; abundance: .; v_gene: TRBV3-1; d_gene: .; CDR3aa: CASRSGGLNTEAFF; CDR3nt: TGTGCCAGCAGGTCCGGGGGCCTCAACACTGAAGCTTTCTTT
j_gene: TRBJ1-6; abundance: many; v_gene: TRBV25-1; d_gene: .; CDR3aa: CASRGGSGPPLHF; CDR3nt: TGTGCCAGCAGGGGGGGCAGCGGACCACCCCTCCACTTT
j_gene: TRBJ2-1; abundance: .; v_gene: TRBV5-1; d_gene: .; CDR3aa: CASSLDDNEQFF; CDR3nt: TGCGCCAGCAGCTTGGACGACAATGAGCAGTTCTTC
j_gene: TRBJ1-5; abundance: many; v_gene: TRBV12-3/TRBV12-4; d_gene: .; CDR3aa: CASSLGRYLGQPQHF; CDR3nt: TGTGCCAGCAGTTTAGGCAGGTATTTAGGTCAGCCCCAGCATTTT
j_gene: TRBJ1-6; abundance: .; v_gene: TRBV9; d_gene: TRBD1; CDR3aa: CASTPGGNSPLHF; CDR3nt: TGTGCCAGCACCCCAGGGGGGAATTCACCCCTCCACTTT
j_gene: TRBJ1-5; abundance: many; v_gene: TRBV2; d_gene: .; CDR3aa: CASTEGSNQPQHF; CDR3nt: TGTGCCAGCACCGAAGGAAGCAATCAGCCCCAGCATTTT
j_gene: TRBJ2-2; abundance: .; v_gene: TRBV5-1; d_gene: .; CDR3aa: CASSLGGGELFF; CDR3nt: TGCGCCAGCAGCTTAGGTGGCGGGGAGCTGTTTTTT
j_gene: TRBJ1-1; abundance: many; v_gene: TRBV7-4; d_gene: TRBD1; CDR3aa: CASSPGPRTGNTEAFF; CDR3nt: TGTGCCAGCAGCCCAGGGCCCAGGACAGGGAACACTGAAGCTTTCTTT
j_gene: TRBJ1-2; abundance: few; v_gene: TRBV14; d_gene: .; CDR3aa: CASSRLTITGKKDGYTF; CDR3nt: TGTGCCAGCAGCCGACTAACTATTACAGGGAAAAAGGATGGCTACACCTTC
j_gene: TRBJ2-1; abundance: few; v_gene: TRBV12-3/TRBV12-4; d_gene: TRBD1; CDR3aa: CASSRSGTGTYNEQFF; CDR3nt: TGTGCCAGCAGTCGCTCTGGGACAGGGACGTACAATGAGCAGTTCTTC
j_gene: TRBJ1-1; abundance: .; v_gene: TRBV6-2/TRBV6-3; d_gene: .; CDR3aa: CASSYSTGGTEAFF; CDR3nt: TGTGCCAGCAGTTACTCAACAGGTGGCACTGAAGCTTTCTTT
j_gene: TRBJ2-3; abundance: .; v_gene: TRBV2; d_gene: .; CDR3aa: CASRERSTDTQYF; CDR3nt: TGTGCCAGCAGGGAGCGATCGACAGATACGCAGTATTTT
j_gene: TRBJ2-3; abundance: many; v_gene: TRBV29-1; d_gene: .; CDR3aa: CSVEAGTADTQYF; CDR3nt: TGCAGCGTGGAAGCCGGGACTGCAGATACGCAGTATTTT
j_gene: TRBJ2-3; abundance: .; v_gene: TRBV12-3/TRBV12-4; d_gene: .; CDR3aa: CASSLAVGQGTDTQYF; CDR3nt: TGTGCCAGCAGTTTAGCGGTTGGTCAGGGCACAGATACGCAGTATTTT
j_gene: TRBJ2-1; abundance: few; v_gene: TRBV7-2; d_gene: TRBD1; CDR3aa: CASSLSRGPGTGIWNEQFF; CDR3nt: TGTGCCAGCAGCTTAAGTCGGGGCCCCGGGACAGGGATCTGGAATGAGCAGTTCTTC
j_gene: TRBJ1-2; abundance: .; v_gene: TRBV12-3/TRBV12-4; d_gene: .; CDR3aa: CASSAPGGAYGYTF; CDR3nt: TGTGCCAGCAGTGCACCCGGGGGGGCCTATGGCTACACCTTC
j_gene: TRBJ1-6; abundance: many; v_gene: TRBV5-1; d_gene: .; CDR3aa: CASSLGEAGTPAPLHF; CDR3nt: TGCGCCAGCAGCTTGGGAGAGGCGGGCACCCCGGCTCCCCTCCACTTT
j_gene: TRBJ2-5; abundance: few; v_gene: TRBV7-9; d_gene: TRBD1; CDR3aa: CASSPGTGESYQETQYF; CDR3nt: TGTGCCAGCAGCCCTGGGACAGGTGAATCGTACCAAGAGACCCAGTACTTC
j_gene: TRBJ2-3; abundance: .; v_gene: TRBV28; d_gene: .; CDR3aa: CACSSGGIRTDTQYF; CDR3nt: TGTGCCTGCAGTTCCGGGGGCATCCGCACAGATACGCAGTATTTT
j_gene: TRBJ2-3; abundance: many; v_gene: TRBV11-2; d_gene: TRBD2; CDR3aa: CASSPNSGGGADTQYF; CDR3nt: TGTGCCAGCAGCCCCAATAGCGGGGGGGGGGCAGATACGCAGTATTTT
j_gene: TRBJ1-4; abundance: .; v_gene: TRBV18; d_gene: .; CDR3aa: CASSSQGPTNEKLFF; CDR3nt: TGTGCCAGCTCATCTCAGGGACCAACTAATGAAAAACTGTTTTTT
j_gene: TRBJ2-5; abundance: many; v_gene: TRBV19; d_gene: .; CDR3aa: CASRGRQETQYF; CDR3nt: TGTGCCAGTAGGGGCAGACAAGAGACCCAGTACTTC
j_gene: TRBJ2-3; abundance: .; v_gene: TRBV5-5; d_gene: TRBD1; CDR3aa: CASSLGAQGFITDTQYF; CDR3nt: TGTGCCAGCAGCTTGGGGGCACAGGGGTTCATCACGGATACGCAGTATTTT
j_gene: TRBJ1-2; abundance: few; v_gene: TRBV6-5; d_gene: .; CDR3aa: CASREDGNYGYTF; CDR3nt: TGTGCCAGCAGGGAGGACGGAAACTATGGCTACACCTTC
j_gene: TRBJ1-4; abundance: .; v_gene: TRBV7-9; d_gene: .; CDR3aa: CASSLATSPTNEKLFF; CDR3nt: TGTGCCAGCAGCTTAGCGACTAGTCCAACTAATGAAAAACTGTTTTTT
j_gene: TRBJ2-7; abundance: many; v_gene: TRBV7-2; d_gene: .; CDR3aa: CASTRGGGNYEQYF; CDR3nt: TGTGCCAGCACCCGTGGCGGGGGCAACTACGAGCAGTACTTC
j_gene: TRBJ1-5; abundance: .; v_gene: TRBV5-5; d_gene: TRBD1; CDR3aa: CASSLWDRGDQPQHF; CDR3nt: TGTGCCAGCAGCTTGTGGGACAGAGGTGATCAGCCCCAGCATTTT